This T cell receptor beta chain was obtained from a study of shared clonotypes between healthy human individuals. Findings and limits, study-wide: Memory subsets generally showed lower estimated richness than naive subsets.

This clone was detected ten times or more. Its antigen is currently unknown. Both subsets, CD45RA+ naive and CD45RA-negative memory, were split from the CD4+ cells. CDR1 and CDR2 (germline): SNHLY, FYNNEI. The V segment lost 4 bases and the J segment 1 base; nucleotides outside the gene matches: 8. The CDR3 sequence is 16 residues long. A deep-level run was used for the assay. Measured with immunoSEQ multiplex PCR; TCRdb has only the in-frame clones, and not every one. The sample yields some 1.1 million clones, about 80% seen once. The chain couples TRBV2 to TRBJ2-7; TRBD2 agrees at 9 bases. Specimen: memory CD4+ T cells from PBMCs. This sample's subset: CD45RA-negative fraction. The clonotype was recovered from a man aged 18 to 35 in good health. Some clones in this sample may be carry-over from other donors' samples. The CDR3 is CASSGGASGNSYEQYF. Written as DNA, the CDR3 is TGTGCCAGCAGTGGAGGGGCTAGCGGGAATTCCTACGAGCAGTACTTC.